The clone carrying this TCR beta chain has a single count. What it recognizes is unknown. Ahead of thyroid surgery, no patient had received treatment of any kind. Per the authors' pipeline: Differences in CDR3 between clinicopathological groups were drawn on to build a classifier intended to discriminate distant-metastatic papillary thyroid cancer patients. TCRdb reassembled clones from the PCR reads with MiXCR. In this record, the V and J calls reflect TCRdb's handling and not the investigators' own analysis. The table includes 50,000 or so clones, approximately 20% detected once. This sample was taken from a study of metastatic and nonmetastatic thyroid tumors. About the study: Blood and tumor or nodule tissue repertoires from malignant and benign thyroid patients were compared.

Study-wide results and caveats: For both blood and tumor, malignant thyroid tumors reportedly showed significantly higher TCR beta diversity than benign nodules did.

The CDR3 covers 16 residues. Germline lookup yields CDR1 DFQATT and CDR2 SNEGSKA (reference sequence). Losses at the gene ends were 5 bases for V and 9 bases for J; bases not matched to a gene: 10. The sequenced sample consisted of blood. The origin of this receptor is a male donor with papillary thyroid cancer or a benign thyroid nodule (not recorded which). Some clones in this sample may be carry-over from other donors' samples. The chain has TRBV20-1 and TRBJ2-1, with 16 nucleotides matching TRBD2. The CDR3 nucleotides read TGCAGTGCTCGTCCCGGGACTAGCGGGAGGGGCGCTGAGCAGTTCTTC. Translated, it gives CSARPGTSGRGAEQFF.